The rows below give T cell receptor beta chains drawn from one sample of a study of OX40 agonist ivuxolimab in advanced cancers. Measured with immunoSEQ multiplex PCR; TCRdb has only the in-frame clones, and not every one. In the table there are about 77,000 clones, around 85% of which are singletons. This specimen was CD4+ or CD8+ T cells sorted from blood, taken in a trial of the OX40 agonist ivuxolimab. All receptors come from an adult with an advanced solid tumor such as melanoma, head and neck, liver or kidney cancer. CDR3s include the opening cysteine and the closing phenylalanine or tryptophan. The D gene is left open where the match is weak. Size is omitted from some rows. Given values are once, few, many or a class for expanded clones.

cdr3_aa: CASGRLGGELFF
cdr3_nt: TGTGCCAGCGGCCGGCTGGGCGGGGAGCTGTTTTTT
v_call: TRBV6-4
clone_size: .
d_call: .
j_call: TRBJ2-2

cdr3_aa: CASSSSSGRGIAEAFF
cdr3_nt: TGTGCCAGTAGTTCATCCTCGGGACGGGGGATCGCTGAAGCTTTCTTT
v_call: TRBV19
clone_size: .
d_call: .
j_call: TRBJ1-1

cdr3_aa: CAASRGLMGGYTF
cdr3_nt: TGTGCCGCCTCCAGGGGGCTAATGGGCGGCTACACCTTC
v_call: TRBV28
clone_size: .
d_call: TRBD1
j_call: TRBJ1-2

cdr3_aa: CASSFQGAEQYF
cdr3_nt: TGTGCCAGCAGTTTTCAGGGAGCCGAGCAGTACTTC
v_call: TRBV27
clone_size: .
d_call: .
j_call: TRBJ2-7

cdr3_aa: CASSLREKKSGELFF
cdr3_nt: TGTGCCAGCAGCTTGCGGGAGAAGAAATCCGGGGAGCTGTTTTTT
v_call: TRBV7-3
clone_size: .
d_call: TRBD2
j_call: TRBJ2-2

cdr3_aa: CASSLTGSGTGELFF
cdr3_nt: TGTGCCAGCAGCTTAACGGGGTCCGGGACCGGGGAGCTGTTTTTT
v_call: TRBV7-6
clone_size: .
d_call: .
j_call: TRBJ2-2

cdr3_aa: CASSQDRQGRNQPQHF
cdr3_nt: TGCGCCAGCAGCCAAGATCGACAGGGAAGGAATCAGCCCCAGCATTTT
v_call: TRBV4-1
clone_size: once
d_call: TRBD1
j_call: TRBJ1-5

cdr3_aa: CAWSGSTEAFF
cdr3_nt: TGTGCCTGGAGTGGGAGCACTGAAGCTTTCTTT
v_call: TRBV30
clone_size: .
d_call: .
j_call: TRBJ1-1

cdr3_aa: CASSWGRDLTTDTQYF
cdr3_nt: TGCGCCAGCAGCTGGGGCCGGGACCTAACCACAGATACGCAGTATTTT
v_call: TRBV5-1
clone_size: .
d_call: .
j_call: TRBJ2-3

cdr3_aa: CASRPLEADTQYF
cdr3_nt: TGTGCCAGCAGACCCTTAGAGGCAGATACGCAGTATTTT
v_call: TRBV14
clone_size: .
d_call: .
j_call: TRBJ2-3

cdr3_aa: CAISGVDSNYGYTF
cdr3_nt: TGTGCCATCAGTGGAGTAGACAGTAACTATGGCTACACCTTC
v_call: TRBV10-3
clone_size: .
d_call: .
j_call: TRBJ1-2

cdr3_aa: CASSPYITDTQYF
cdr3_nt: TGTGCCAGCAGCCCCTATATCACAGATACGCAGTATTTT
v_call: TRBV7-8
clone_size: .
d_call: .
j_call: TRBJ2-3

cdr3_aa: CASSQDLDRTYEQYF
cdr3_nt: TGTGCCAGCAGCCAAGATCTGGACAGAACCTACGAGCAGTACTTC
v_call: TRBV14
clone_size: .
d_call: .
j_call: TRBJ2-7

cdr3_aa: CASSIFRGSVTGELFF
cdr3_nt: TGTGCCAGCTCAATCTTTCGCGGGAGCGTCACCGGGGAGCTGTTTTTT
v_call: TRBV18
clone_size: few
d_call: TRBD2
j_call: TRBJ2-2

cdr3_aa: CASSDRKGQAEKLFF
cdr3_nt: TGTGCCAGCAGTGACCGGAAGGGACAGGCTGAAAAACTGTTTTTT
v_call: TRBV6-4
clone_size: .
d_call: TRBD1
j_call: TRBJ1-4

cdr3_aa: CASSLRPGADTQYF
cdr3_nt: TGTGCCAGCAGCTTAAGACCGGGGGCGGATACGCAGTATTTT
v_call: TRBV7-2
clone_size: .
d_call: .
j_call: TRBJ2-3

cdr3_aa: CARSLDCSGNTIYF
cdr3_nt: TGTGCCAGAAGCTTGGACTGCTCAGGAAACACCATATATTTT
v_call: TRBV5-3
clone_size: .
d_call: .
j_call: TRBJ1-3

cdr3_aa: CASSQEAGSNQPQHF
cdr3_nt: TGTGCCAGCAGCCAAGAGGCCGGGAGCAATCAGCCCCAGCATTTT
v_call: TRBV4-2
clone_size: .
d_call: .
j_call: TRBJ1-5

cdr3_aa: CAIGRDRGQNTEAFF
cdr3_nt: TGTGCCATCGGCCGGGACAGGGGGCAGAACACTGAAGCTTTCTTT
v_call: TRBV10-3
clone_size: .
d_call: TRBD1
j_call: TRBJ1-1

cdr3_aa: CASSTRPRAGQGAKFF
cdr3_nt: TGTGCCAGTAGTACCCGCCCCCGGGCGGGACAGGGGGCGAAGTTCTTC
v_call: TRBV19
clone_size: .
d_call: TRBD1
j_call: TRBJ2-1

cdr3_aa: CASSLTGRGGETQYF
cdr3_nt: TGTGCCAGCAGCTTAACGGGGCGAGGGGGAGAGACCCAGTACTTC
v_call: TRBV7-3
clone_size: .
d_call: .
j_call: TRBJ2-5

cdr3_aa: CASSFEGSGTEAFF
cdr3_nt: TGTGCCAGCAGTTTTGAGGGCTCGGGCACTGAAGCTTTCTTT
v_call: TRBV27
clone_size: .
d_call: .
j_call: TRBJ1-1

cdr3_aa: CASSPGETGNGYTF
cdr3_nt: TGTGCCAGCTCACCAGGGGAGACAGGGAATGGCTACACCTTC
v_call: TRBV18
clone_size: once
d_call: TRBD1
j_call: TRBJ1-2

cdr3_aa: CAWSPKWGELFF
cdr3_nt: TGTGCCTGGAGTCCCAAGTGGGGGGAGCTGTTTTTT
v_call: TRBV30
clone_size: .
d_call: .
j_call: TRBJ2-2

cdr3_aa: CASSLTTTTNEKLFF
cdr3_nt: TGCGCCAGCAGCCTTACTACAACAACTAATGAAAAACTGTTTTTT
v_call: TRBV5-1
clone_size: .
d_call: .
j_call: TRBJ1-4

cdr3_aa: CASSVEAQKNTEAFF
cdr3_nt: TGTGCCAGCAGCGTAGAGGCACAGAAGAACACTGAAGCTTTCTTT
v_call: TRBV9
clone_size: .
d_call: .
j_call: TRBJ1-1